Below, 32 T cell receptor beta chains from the same sample are listed, as sequenced in a study of T-cell reconstitution after alpha-beta-depleted transplantation in children (dated by TCRdb to 2016 to 2018). Library method: PCR. Sequencing was carried out with an Illumina HiSeq 2500. TCR library preparation used molecular barcoding, with unique molecular identifiers applied to normalize quantification of the TCRbeta repertoire. The public reads were reprocessed in TCRdb via fastp at Q25 and MiXCR, keeping in-frame beta chains. Each entry is one CDR3 protein sequence, shown with its most common DNA and genes. The sample table holds 190,000 or so distinct CDR3 sequences, of which about 6.8% were seen once. The ten most abundant clones make up about 3% of the sample. The sample was PBMCs from the stem cell graft donor, taken from the stem cell graft. Receptors were obtained from a human donor who donated a stem cell graft to a child with Wiskott-Aldrich syndrome.

This clonotype was observed at least ten times. V and J are TRBV6-5 and TRBJ2-5, with D tentatively TRBD1 (5 bases). This CDR3 comprises 13 residues. Per the germline V gene, CDR1 is MNHEY and CDR2 is SVGAGI. Trimming pared 1 base from V and 5 bases from J, leaving 8 bases between. The CDR3 DNA reads TGTGCCAGCAGTTACTTGAACAGGGAGACCCAGTACTTC. Its protein is CASSYLNRETQYF.

In regard to this clonotype: A junction end diverges from the germline sequence, so it may reflect a read error. The CDR3, as DNA: TGTGCCAGCTGCCAAGAGGCTGAGGGGGCGTCCTACAATGAGCAGTTCTTC. This encodes CASCQEAEGASYNEQFF. The chain is built from TRBV3-1 and TRBJ2-1, with TRBD1 matching 7 bases. Germline assignment: CDR1 LGHDT and CDR2 YNNKEL (reference sequence). This CDR3 is built from 17 residues.

Ten or more counts support this clonotype. The J gene is TRBJ2-1, the V gene TRBV18, with D unresolved. Germline loops: CDR1 KGHSH, CDR2 LQKENI. CDR3 length: 14 residues. Trimming stripped 6 bases from V and 2 bases from J, with 11 bases between. The CDR3 loop reads CASSPSPPYNEQFF. CDR3 in DNA: TGTGCCAGCTCTCCCAGTCCCCCCTACAATGAGCAGTTCTTC.

This clonotype appeared many times. The gene calls are TRBV10-3 and TRBJ2-5, with no clear D. V was pared by 7 bases and J by 0 bases, with 9 bases between. CDR3 length: 13 amino acids. Germline V gene data show CDR1 as ENHRY and CDR2 as SYGVKD. CDR3 protein: CAITAQDQETQYF. CDR3 nucleotides: TGTGCCATCACAGCACAAGACCAAGAGACCCAGTACTTC.

Ten or more counts support this clonotype. The chain employs TRBV5-6 and TRBJ2-2; TRBD2 agrees at 7 bases. Germline CDR1 is SGHDT and CDR2 is YYEEEE. This CDR3 comprises 13 residues. Trimming cost V 6 bases and J 5 bases; bases outside gene matches: 4. CDR3 coding DNA: TGTGCCAGCACGCGGGAGTCGACCGGGGAGCTGTTTTTT. Translating gives CASTRESTGELFF.

This clonotype occurred many times. This chain connects TRBV12-3 or TRBV12-4 to TRBJ2-1; D gene uncertain. The CDR3 has 14 amino acids. V was clipped by 7 bases and J by 0 bases, with 10 bases between them. The CDR3 region is CASTPRSSYNEQFF. The CDR3 DNA reads as TGTGCCAGCACCCCAAGGAGCTCCTACAATGAGCAGTTCTTC.

V and J are TRBV4-3 and TRBJ2-6; TRBD1 matches at 11 bases. Trimming took 0 bases from V and 3 from J; bases not matched to a gene: 7. The CDR3 runs to 19 residues. Per the germline V gene, CDR1 is LGHNA and CDR2 is YSLEER. For the CDR3, the DNA is TGCGCCAGCAGCCAAGATATGGGACAGGGGGTGGGTGGGGCCAACGTCCTGACTTTC. This gives the protein CASSQDMGQGVGGANVLTF.

This clonotype was picked up many times. The chain employs TRBV10-3 and TRBJ2-2; no definite D call. V gave up 6 bases and J gave up 6 bases, with 17 bases separating them. Germline-derived CDR1 and CDR2 are ENHRY and SYGVKD. The CDR3 loop spans 15 amino acids. CDR3 in DNA: TGTGCCATCAGGAAGGATGTTGTGCAGTCCGGGGAGCTGTTTTTT. It codes for CAIRKDVVQSGELFF.

The chain couples TRBV5-1 to TRBJ2-1; D uncertain. Germline V gene lookup returns CDR1 SGHRS and CDR2 YFSETQ. The CDR3 is 16 residues long. Trimming stripped 0 bases from V and 1 base from J, with 11 bases between. The CDR3 reads CASSLESPASYNEQFF. For the CDR3, the DNA is TGCGCCAGCAGCTTGGAGTCACCCGCGTCCTACAATGAGCAGTTCTTC. Variable domain in full (rest from reference TRBV5-1 and TRBJ2-1): KAGVTQTPRYLIKTRGQQVTLSCSPISGHRSVSWYQQTPGQGLQFLFEYFSETQRNKGNFPGRFSGRQFSNSRSEMNVSTLELGDSALYLCASSLESPASYNEQFFGPGTRLTVL.

The sample holds many counts of this clonotype. The V and J genes are TRBV6-1 and TRBJ2-7; TRBD1 matches 8 bases. CDR3 length: 14 amino acids. Germline values: CDR1 MNHNS, CDR2 SASEGT. J lost 0 bases, V lost 6 bases, and 4 bases had no gene match. The chain's CDR3 is CASSPDRASYEQYF. CDR3 sequence (DNA): TGTGCCAGCAGCCCGGACAGGGCCTCCTACGAGCAGTACTTC.

This clonotype was detected many times. This chain joins TRBV27 and TRBJ1-2, with a possible D match to TRBD1 (6 bases). Trimming left V 5 bases short and J 0 bases short, with 13 bases between. Germline CDR1 and CDR2: MNHEY and SMNVEV (reference sequence). The CDR3 is 15 residues long. This CDR3 is CASSAQGRANYGYTF. The CDR3, as DNA: TGTGCCAGCAGTGCACAGGGAAGAGCTAACTATGGCTACACCTTC.

J is TRBJ1-4 and V is TRBV6-5; tentative D call: TRBD1 (5 bases). Between the trimmed V and J ends, which lost 8 bases and 0 bases, there was a span of 16 bases. CDR1 MNHEY and CDR2 SVGAGI come from the germline V gene. This CDR3 spans 16 amino acids. The CDR3 reads CASHRGGATTNEKLFF. CDR3 sequence (DNA): TGTGCCAGCCATCGGGGCGGTGCGACAACTAATGAAAAACTGTTTTTT.

This clonotype occurred many times. The chain is built from TRBV4-3 and TRBJ1-1; D is uncertain. CDR1 and CDR2 (germline): LGHNA, YSLEER. Trimming took 0 bases from V and 6 from J, leaving 8 bases between them. The CDR3 loop spans 13 amino acids. CDR3 protein: CASSQDSWSEAFF. CDR3 DNA: TGCGCCAGCAGCCAAGATAGTTGGTCTGAAGCTTTCTTT.

The chain employs TRBV7-6 and TRBJ2-7, with 7 bases that match TRBD1. The CDR3 length is 14 residues. V shed 6 bases and J 0 bases; nucleotides not matched to a gene: 5. CDR1 SGHVS and CDR2 FNYEAQ come from the germline V gene. CDR3 residues: CASRKDRSSYEQYF. The CDR3 DNA reads as TGTGCCAGCAGAAAGGACAGGAGCTCCTACGAGCAGTACTTC.

This clonotype appeared many times. The CDR3 region has the DNA TGTGCCAGCACCGAGGGGGGGCTTCACGAGCAGTACTTC. Translation: CASTEGGLHEQYF. The chain combines TRBV28 with TRBJ2-7; weak D call: TRBD2 (7 bases). Germline assignment: CDR1 MDHEN and CDR2 SYDVKM. The CDR3 is 13 residues long. Deletions cut 7 bases from V and 5 bases from J, with 15 bases between.

The chain joins TRBV30 to TRBJ2-1; 10 positions agree with TRBD2. This CDR3 contains 17 residues. V was pared by 0 bases and J by 0 bases, with 5 bases of the junction left unmatched. From germline, CDR1 is GTSNPN and CDR2 SVGIG (reference sequence). The DNA for the CDR3 is TGTGCCTGGAGTGTGGGCCTAGCGGGAGTCTCCTACAATGAGCAGTTCTTC. Translation: CAWSVGLAGVSYNEQFF. The full variable domain, with the rest looked up from reference TRBV30 and TRBJ2-1, is SQTIHQWPATLVQPVGSPLSLECTVEGTSNPNLYWYRQAAGRGLQLLFYSVGIGQISSEVPQNLSASRPQDRQFILSSKKLLLSDSGFYLCAWSVGLAGVSYNEQFFGPGTRLTVL.

This clonotype was observed at least ten times. J is TRBJ1-5 and V is TRBV2; D remains unclear. CDR3 size: 13 residues. Trimming removed 4 bases at V and 8 bases at J, with 12 bases between. Germline CDR1 is SNHLY and CDR2 is FYNNEI. CDR3 DNA: TGTGCCAGCAGTGTCGAAAGGACTGAGCCCCAGCATTTT. Translation: CASSVERTEPQHF.

There are many counts of this clonotype. The chain employs TRBV5-5 and TRBJ2-5; D not certain. Trimming pared 4 bases from V and 2 bases from J, leaving 6 bases between. The CDR3 totals 12 residues. From germline, CDR1 is SGHKS and CDR2 YYEKEE (reference sequence). Written as DNA, the CDR3 is TGTGCCAGCAGCATTCTACAAGAGACCCAGTACTTC. It is translated as CASSILQETQYF.

This clonotype has a count of ten or more. The chain has TRBV7-2 and TRBJ1-1; D gene uncertain. Germline V CDR1 and CDR2: SGHTA, FQGNSA. Between the trimmed V and J ends, which lost 1 base and 0 bases, there was a span of 9 bases. The CDR3 has 15 amino acids. As DNA, the CDR3 is TGTGCCAGCAGCTTAGTAGCGGGCATGAACACTGAAGCTTTCTTT. This encodes CASSLVAGMNTEAFF.

This clonotype was seen ten or more times. The chain recombines TRBV10-3 with TRBJ2-1; tentative D call: TRBD2 (6 bases). The CDR3 runs to 13 residues. Trimming stripped 4 bases from V and 6 bases from J, with 10 bases between. The germline V gene encodes CDR1 ENHRY and CDR2 SYGVKD. The CDR3 here is CAISGTTSNEQFF. CDR3 bases: TGTGCCATCAGTGGGACGACTAGCAATGAGCAGTTCTTC.

This clonotype came up many times. The chain joins TRBV12-3 or TRBV12-4 to TRBJ2-3; D unresolved. This CDR3 region has 14 residues. V gave up 5 bases and J gave up 4 bases, with 13 bases separating them. The CDR3 loop is CASSLLITADTQYF. Here the CDR3 DNA reads TGTGCCAGCAGTCTACTAATTACGGCAGATACGCAGTATTTT.

This clonotype was seen at least ten times. The CDR3 sequence is CASSLSGTKNTEAFF. In DNA, the CDR3 is TGTGCCAGCTCATTATCCGGGACAAAGAACACTGAAGCTTTCTTT. The J gene is TRBJ1-1, the V gene TRBV18; D might be TRBD1 (6 bases). Trimming cost V 5 bases and J 1 base, with 14 bases left between them. Looked up from germline, CDR1 is KGHSH and CDR2 is LQKENI. This CDR3 is built from 15 residues.

This clonotype was observed a handful of times. The chain has TRBV7-2 and TRBJ1-2, with D uncertain. CDR3 length: 13 residues. Deletions cut 2 bases from V and 8 bases from J, with 12 bases between. Germline loops: CDR1 SGHTA, CDR2 FQGNSA. In DNA form, the CDR3 reads TGTGCCAGCAGCTTACCCACGGTCTACGGCTACACCTTC. Residues: CASSLPTVYGYTF. Variable domain in full (rest from reference TRBV7-2 and TRBJ1-2): GAGVSQSPSNKVTEKGKDVELRCDPISGHTALYWYRQSLGQGLEFLIYFQGNSAPDKSGLPSDRFSAERTGGSVSTLTIQRTQQEDSAVYLCASSLPTVYGYTFGSGTRLTVV.

This chain joins TRBV2 and TRBJ1-6, with D hard to call. In germline, CDR1 is SNHLY, CDR2 FYNNEI. Trimming left V 6 bases short and J 5 bases short, with 8 bases between. The CDR3 covers 13 residues. The CDR3 is CASRGADNSPLHF. In nucleotides, the CDR3 is TGTGCCAGCAGGGGCGCGGATAATTCACCCCTCCACTTT.

Only a few counts were recorded for this clonotype. This chain uses TRBV18 with TRBJ1-2; TRBD1 is a possible D gene (5 bases). CDR1 is KGHSH, CDR2 LQKENI, per germline. V was shortened by 3 bases and J by 4 bases, with 15 bases between the two germline ends. The CDR3 is 15 residues long. CDR3 in DNA: TGTGCCAGCTCACCTAAAGGTGGGGGAAGCTATGGCTACACCTTC. Translating it yields CASSPKGGGSYGYTF.

This clonotype occurred many times. V usage is TRBV5-1 and J usage is TRBJ2-3, with D possibly TRBD1 on 5 matching bases. Germline CDR1 SGHRS, CDR2 YFSETQ. The CDR3 loop spans 16 amino acids. V lost 5 bases, J lost 2 bases, and 18 bases lay in between. In DNA form, the CDR3 reads TGCGCCAGCAGAAAGGAAGGGGATCGGATCACAGATACGCAGTATTTT. Translated: CASRKEGDRITDTQYF.

This clonotype was counted at least ten times. The gene calls are TRBV18 and TRBJ1-1; D remains unclear. V lost 2 bases to trimming and J lost 3 bases, with 16 bases between them. Germline V gene data show CDR1 as KGHSH and CDR2 as LQKENI. The CDR3 extends over 16 amino acids. In DNA, the CDR3 is TGTGCCAGCTCACCATTCGATCCCGGGTTAGACACTGAAGCTTTCTTT. As protein: CASSPFDPGLDTEAFF. Full variable domain (outside the CDR3, taken from reference TRBV18 and TRBJ1-1): NAGVMQNPRHLVRRRGQEARLRCSPMKGHSHVYWYRQLPEEGLKFMVYLQKENIIDESGMPKERFSAEFPKEGPSILRIQQVVRGDSAAYFCASSPFDPGLDTEAFFGQGTRLTVV.

Many counts were recorded for this clonotype. The V gene is TRBV29-1, the J gene TRBJ2-7; D might be TRBD1 (5 bases). V was clipped by 7 bases and J by 3 bases, with 13 bases between them. Germline CDR1 is SQVTM and CDR2 is ANQGSEA. The CDR3 extends over 12 amino acids. In DNA, the CDR3 is TGCAGCGCTGGTCCAGGGAACTACGAGCAGTACTTC. Its protein product is CSAGPGNYEQYF.

There are many counts of this clonotype. V is TRBV20-1 and J is TRBJ2-6; D is undetermined. CDR1 is DFQATT, CDR2 SNEGSKA, per germline (reference sequence). The CDR3 has 18 residues. V was trimmed by 0 bases and J by 4 bases, leaving 19 bases between them. CDR3 region: CSARDKVLGSSGANVLTF. CDR3 nucleotide sequence: TGCAGTGCTAGAGATAAGGTTTTGGGTTCTTCGGGGGCCAACGTCCTGACTTTC.

The chain is built from TRBV28 and TRBJ2-6, with 8 bases that match TRBD1. J lost 0 bases, V lost 11 bases, and 18 bases had no gene match. Looked up from germline, CDR1 is MDHEN and CDR2 is SYDVKM. The CDR3 is 19 residues long. CDR3 sequence (DNA): TGTGCCTGCTGTTTATGGGCAGGGGGCATTAGCTCTGGGGCCAACGTCCTGACTTTC. It is translated as CACCLWAGGISSGANVLTF.

At least ten counts were recorded for this clonotype. The chain recombines TRBV6-5 with TRBJ1-4; possible D gene TRBD1, 5 bases. The CDR3 contains 13 residues. Looked up from germline, CDR1 is MNHEY and CDR2 is SVGAGI. V was trimmed by 9 bases and J by 5 bases, leaving 13 bases between them. Written as DNA, the CDR3 is TGTGCCAGTATACGCAGGGTGAATGAAAAACTGTTTTTT. Protein: CASIRRVNEKLFF.

The table lists this clonotype with many counts. This chain connects TRBV5-1 to TRBJ2-7, with TRBD1 identical over 10 bases. V lost 1 base to trimming and J lost 5 bases; unmatched junction nucleotides: 6. Looked up from germline, CDR1 is SGHRS and CDR2 is YFSETQ. The CDR3 has 15 amino acids. The CDR3 here is CASSLLGQGSNEQYF. CDR3 in DNA: TGCGCCAGCAGCTTGCTGGGACAGGGGTCCAACGAGCAGTACTTC.